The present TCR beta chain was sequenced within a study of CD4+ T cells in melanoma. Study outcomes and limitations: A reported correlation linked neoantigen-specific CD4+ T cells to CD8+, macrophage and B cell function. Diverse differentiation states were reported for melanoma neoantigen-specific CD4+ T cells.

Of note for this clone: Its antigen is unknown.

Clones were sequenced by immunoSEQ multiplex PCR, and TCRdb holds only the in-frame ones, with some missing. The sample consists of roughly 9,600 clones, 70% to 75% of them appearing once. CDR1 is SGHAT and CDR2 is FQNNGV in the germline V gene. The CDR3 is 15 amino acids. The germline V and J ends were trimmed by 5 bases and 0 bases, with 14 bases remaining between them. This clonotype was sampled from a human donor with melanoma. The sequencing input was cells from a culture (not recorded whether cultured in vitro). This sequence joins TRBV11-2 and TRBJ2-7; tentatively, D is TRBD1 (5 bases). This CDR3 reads CASSPRGASSYEQYF. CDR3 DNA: TGTGCCAGCAGCCCCCGTGGGGCGAGCTCCTACGAGCAGTACTTC.